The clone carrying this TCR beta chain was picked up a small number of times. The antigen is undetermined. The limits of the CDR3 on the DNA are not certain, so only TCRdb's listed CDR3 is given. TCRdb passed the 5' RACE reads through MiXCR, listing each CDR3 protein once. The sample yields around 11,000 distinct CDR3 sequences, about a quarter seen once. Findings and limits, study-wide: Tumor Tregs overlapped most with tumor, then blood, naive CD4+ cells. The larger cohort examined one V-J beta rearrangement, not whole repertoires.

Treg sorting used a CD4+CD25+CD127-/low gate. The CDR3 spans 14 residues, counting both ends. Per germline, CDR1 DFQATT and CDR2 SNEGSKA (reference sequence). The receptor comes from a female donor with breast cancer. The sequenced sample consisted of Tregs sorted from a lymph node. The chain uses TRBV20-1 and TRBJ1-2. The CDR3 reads CSATTLGGGYGCTF.